This T cell receptor beta chain was sequenced during a study of molecular identifiers for immune sequencing clone quantification. MiXCR, applied by TCRdb to the PCR reads, yields one record per CDR3 protein. The sample lists approximately 500,000 distinct CDR3 sequences, about 22% occurring once. This clonotype was recorded a few times. V was trimmed by 1 base and J by 3 bases, leaving 6 bases between them. There are 12 residues in the CDR3. CDR1 is GTSNPN, CDR2 SVGIG, per germline (reference sequence). The receptor comes from a human donor in good health. Some libraries in this study had Jurkat cell RNA spiked in. The sample comprised naive CD8+ T cells from blood, with Jurkat cell RNA spiked in. Sample subset: FACS-sorted CD8+CD4-CCR7+CD45RA+ naive T cells. This sequence joins TRBV30 and TRBJ1-1; D gene uncertain. In DNA form, the CDR3 reads TGTGCCTGGAGTGCCGGGGACACTGAAGCTTTCTTT. Translating gives CAWSAGDTEAFF.